This entry concerns a single T cell receptor (beta chain). The sample comes from a study of blood T cell repertoires in COVID-19. CDR1 MDHEN and CDR2 SYDVKM come from the germline V gene. The V end lost 5 bases, the J end lost 3 bases, and 20 bases lay between the germline ends. This CDR3 region has 17 residues. Generated by immunoSEQ multiplex PCR, the TCRdb table keeps only in-frame clones and is missing some. The table records approximately 340,000 clones, approximately 88% of them present only once. The source of this sequence is a man between 25 and 39 years old with COVID-19, enrolled during active disease. This chain uses TRBV28 with TRBJ1-3; D gene ambiguous. The sample comprised peripheral blood. The CDR3 reads CASSLTLGGTIGNTIYF. The CDR3, as DNA: TGTGCCAGCAGTCTTACCTTAGGAGGTACGATTGGAAACACCATATATTTT.